Below, 11 T cell receptor beta chains from the same sample are listed, as sequenced in a study of human T cells and chemical hapten exposure. TCRdb re-analysed the RACE reads in MiXCR, keeping a single row per CDR3 protein. Of 90,000 to 110,000 distinct CDR3 sequences listed, 34% are singletons. The time point here: patch test 3, about 24 weeks after DPC sensitization. Indicated treatment: therapeutic diphenylcyclopropenone sensitization with weekly scalp DPC. The starting material was whole blood, obtained in connection with sensitization to the hapten diphenylcyclopropenone (DPC). The receptors shown here come from a middle-aged man with alopecia areata. Some clones in this sample may be carry-over from other donors' samples.

This clonotype was counted between two and nine times. This rearrangement joins TRBV11-3 to TRBJ2-3; D is unclear. The CDR3 is 15 amino acids. CDR1 SGHNT and CDR2 YENEEA come from the germline V gene. Trimming left V 7 bases short and J 4 bases short, with 18 bases between. The CDR3 is CASTPLGREADTQYF. The CDR3 DNA is TGTGCCAGCACCCCATTGGGCCGTGAGGCAGATACGCAGTATTTT. Together with reference TRBV11-3 and TRBJ2-3, the CDR3 gives the full variable domain: EAGVVQSPRYKIIEKKQPVAFWCNPISGHNTLYWYLQNLGQGPELLIRYENEEAVDDSQLPKDRFSAERLKGVDSTLKIQPAELGDSAVYLCASTPLGREADTQYFGPGTRLTVL.

This clonotype was seen more than once but under ten times. V and J are TRBV10-3 and TRBJ2-7, with D possibly matching TRBD2 (6 bases). The CDR3 runs to 15 residues. Trimming removed 3 bases from V and 0 bases from J, with 12 bases in between. Per the germline V gene, CDR1 is ENHRY and CDR2 is SYGVKD. The CDR3 spells CAISDLARISYEQYF. The CDR3 DNA reads as TGTGCCATCAGTGATCTAGCGAGGATCTCCTACGAGCAGTACTTC.

This clonotype was picked up a small number of times. The chain employs TRBV7-2 and TRBJ2-3; D not resolved. The CDR3 is made up of 14 amino acids. Per the germline V gene, CDR1 is SGHTA and CDR2 is FQGNSA. V was shortened by 3 bases and J by 4 bases, with 11 bases between the two germline ends. CDR3 sequence (DNA): TGTGCCAGCAGCTTCCTAGATCCCCCAGATACGCAGTATTTT. It specifies CASSFLDPPDTQYF. Filled out from reference TRBV7-2 and TRBJ2-3, the complete variable domain reads GAGVSQSPSNKVTEKGKDVELRCDPISGHTALYWYRQSLGQGLEFLIYFQGNSAPDKSGLPSDRFSAERTGGSVSTLTIQRTQQEDSAVYLCASSFLDPPDTQYFGPGTRLTVL.

This clonotype has more than one count but fewer than ten. The CDR3 DNA is TGCGCCAGCAGTGGAGGGGCCATCCTCTATGGCTACACCTTC. Amino acid sequence: CASSGGAILYGYTF. The V gene is TRBV10-2, the J gene TRBJ1-2; D is possibly TRBD1 (5 bases). Germline values: CDR1 WSHSY, CDR2 SAAADI. CDR3 length equals 14 residues. Trimming removed 4 bases at V and 4 bases at J, with 13 bases between.

CDR3 amino acids: CASNLWGAGEKLFF. In DNA, the CDR3 is TGTGCCAGCAACCTGTGGGGGGCTGGGGAAAAACTGTTTTTT. The chain links TRBV12-3 or TRBV12-4 to TRBJ1-4; tentative D call: TRBD1 (6 bases). The CDR3 totals 14 residues. The ends were cut back, 7 bases at V and 8 bases at J, with 17 bases in the middle.

The rearrangement joins TRBV20-1 to TRBJ1-5, with D possibly being TRBD1 (6 bases). Germline V gene sequence: CDR1 DFQATT, CDR2 SNEGSKA (reference sequence). V was trimmed by 1 base and J by 5 bases, leaving 9 bases between them. The CDR3 totals 13 residues. CDR3 nucleotide sequence: TGCAGTGCTAGAGTACCAGGGGATCAGCCCCAGCATTTT. Protein product: CSARVPGDQPQHF.

The chain is built from TRBV4-2 and TRBJ2-5; possible D gene TRBD1, 6 bases. The V end lost 3 bases, the J end lost 1 base, and 18 bases lay between the germline ends. Germline assignment: CDR1 LGHNA and CDR2 YNFKEQ. There are 17 residues in the CDR3. This CDR3 is CASSHNDRQAIQETQYF. As DNA, the CDR3 is TGTGCCAGCAGCCATAACGACCGACAGGCGATCCAAGAGACCCAGTACTTC.

V usage is TRBV6-2 or TRBV6-3 and J usage is TRBJ1-1, with unresolved D. Looked up from germline, CDR1 is MNHEY and CDR2 is SVGEGT. This CDR3 contains 17 residues. V lost 7 bases to trimming and J lost 2 bases, with 23 bases between them. Here the CDR3 reads CASNDPEVRAVNTEAFF. CDR3 in DNA: TGTGCCAGCAACGACCCCGAAGTCCGGGCAGTAAACACTGAAGCTTTCTTT.

V gene TRBV20-1 combines with J gene TRBJ2-1, with 11 positions matching TRBD2. Germline trimming cut 6 bases from V and 9 bases from J; bases unmatched to any gene: 13. The CDR3 extends over 15 amino acids. Per the germline V gene, CDR1 is DFQATT and CDR2 is SNEGSKA (reference sequence). This CDR3 is CSAGLAGGPKSEQFF. As DNA, the CDR3 is TGCAGTGCGGGTCTAGCGGGAGGCCCAAAGAGTGAGCAGTTCTTC.

CDR3: CASSPAWQEGEKLFF. The CDR3 DNA reads TGTGCCAGCAGCCCAGCCTGGCAGGAGGGTGAAAAACTGTTTTTT. This chain uses TRBV12-3 or TRBV12-4 with TRBJ1-4; D not resolved. Trimming shortened V by 6 bases and J by 7 bases, and 18 bases separated the two germline ends. This CDR3 has 15 residues.

Here the CDR3 DNA reads TGTGCCAGCAGCCGAACAGGGGCCGCCAATCAGCCCCAGCATTTT. It translates to CASSRTGAANQPQHF. V gene TRBV3-1 combines with J gene TRBJ1-5, with 7 bases lining up with TRBD1. With 4 bases clipped from V and 3 bases from J, the junction kept 6 bases outside the gene matches. The CDR3 runs to 15 residues. CDR1 LGHDT and CDR2 YNNKEL come from the germline V gene (reference sequence).